This T cell receptor beta chain was profiled in a study of T cells in Graves' hyperthyroidism and ophthalmopathy. Template material for amplifying TCR beta CDR3 regions consisted of RNA transcripts. The HTBI set primed first-round TCR CDR3 RT-PCR. TCRdb reprocessed the multiplex PCR reads with MiXCR, giving one entry per CDR3 protein. The sample lists approximately 530,000 distinct CDR3 sequences; 16% were seen once. Findings of the study overall: Separating ophthalmopathy from stable hyperthyroidism was achieved by a 13 V-J model.

The CDR3 is 13 amino acids. V was shortened by 2 bases and J by 7 bases, with 9 bases between the two germline ends. Germline V gene lookup returns CDR1 SEHNR and CDR2 FQNEAQ (reference sequence). Over 18 months, lack of ophthalmopathy progression marked Graves' hyperthyroidism as stable. At least ten counts were recorded for this clonotype. Antigen: not known. The chain has TRBV7-9 and TRBJ1-3; D possibly corresponds to TRBD1 (5 bases). Material for sequencing was blood. This TCR was recovered from a young woman with Graves' hyperthyroidism. The CDR3 here is CASSLWDGNTIYF. CDR3 DNA: TGTGCCAGCAGCTTATGGGACGGGAACACCATATATTTT.